This entry features one TCR beta chain sequence. The sample is drawn from a study of blood T cell repertoires in COVID-19. In the authors' methods: From reference gene primer amplification, estimates of nucleated cell counts were derived. Profiling relied on immunoSEQ multiplex PCR, and the TCRdb table lists in-frame clones only, not all of them. V, J and clone size are those of that table, while D and trimming were read from the DNA. This sample has fewer than 500,000 clones, with roughly 90% found just once. The sample was peripheral blood. This sequence was found in a woman in her thirties with acute or convalescent COVID-19.

The CDR3 loop reads CSVARGRNTEAFF. Here the CDR3 DNA reads TGCAGCGTGGCCAGGGGTCGGAACACTGAAGCTTTCTTT. The gene calls are TRBV29-1 and TRBJ1-1; D is possibly TRBD1 (6 bases). Trimming stripped 6 bases from V and 1 base from J, with 12 bases between. Germline CDR1 and CDR2: SQVTM and ANQGSEA. CDR3 length equals 13 residues.